This T cell receptor beta chain is from a study of monozygotic twins with inflammatory bowel disease. After re-calling the 5' RACE reads, TCRdb lists one entry per CDR3 protein, DNA absent. Found here are some 200,000 distinct CDR3 sequences; the top ten clones hold approximately 7.7%. Blood was drawn at about 2.6 ml per donor. With respect to this clonotype: Its cognate antigen is unknown.

This CDR3 contains 14 residues. Germline loops: CDR1 SGHDT, CDR2 YYEEEE. Broader study findings: Reduced clonotype sharing with other individuals was observed in IBD patients relative to healthy twins, especially with disease activity.

The gene calls are TRBV5-6 and TRBJ2-7; the D gene TCRdb calls, TRBD1, cannot be checked with no DNA. This receptor was identified in a human donor with ulcerative colitis or Crohn's disease, or a healthy co-twin of an affected twin (not recorded which). The sample was blood. The CDR3 sequence is CASSLRQGFDEQYF. The full variable domain, with the rest looked up from reference TRBV5-6 and TRBJ2-7, is DAGVTQSPTHLIKTRGQQVTLRCSPKSGHDTVSWYQQALGQGPQFIFQYYEEEERQRGNFPDRFSGHQFPNYSSELNVNALLLGDSALYLCASSLRQGFDEQYFGPGTRLTVT.